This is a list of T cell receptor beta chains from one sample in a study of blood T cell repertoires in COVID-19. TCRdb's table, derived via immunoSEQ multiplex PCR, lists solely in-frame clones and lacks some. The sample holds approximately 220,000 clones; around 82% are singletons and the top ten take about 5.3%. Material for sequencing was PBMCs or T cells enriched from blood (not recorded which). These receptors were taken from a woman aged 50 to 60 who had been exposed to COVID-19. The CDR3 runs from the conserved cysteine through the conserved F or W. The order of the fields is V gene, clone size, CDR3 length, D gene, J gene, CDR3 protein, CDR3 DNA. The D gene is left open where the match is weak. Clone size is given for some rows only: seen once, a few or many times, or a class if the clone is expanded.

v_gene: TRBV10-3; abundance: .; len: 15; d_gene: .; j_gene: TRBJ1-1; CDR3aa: CATFPGQPVGTEAFF; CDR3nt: TGTGCCACGTTTCCAGGACAGCCTGTTGGCACTGAAGCTTTCTTT
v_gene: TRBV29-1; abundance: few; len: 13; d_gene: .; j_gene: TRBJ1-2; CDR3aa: CSADSSEGGGYTF; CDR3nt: TGCAGCGCCGATAGTTCGGAGGGCGGTGGCTACACCTTC
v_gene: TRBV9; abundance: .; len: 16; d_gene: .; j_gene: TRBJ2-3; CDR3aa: CASSPLARLSTDTQYF; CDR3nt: TGTGCCAGCTCCCCGTTAGCCCGTCTCAGCACAGATACGCAGTATTTT
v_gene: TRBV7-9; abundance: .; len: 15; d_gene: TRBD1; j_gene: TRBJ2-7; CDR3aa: CASSSGTGGGGEQYF; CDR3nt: TGTGCCAGCAGCTCCGGGACAGGGGGCGGAGGCGAGCAGTACTTC
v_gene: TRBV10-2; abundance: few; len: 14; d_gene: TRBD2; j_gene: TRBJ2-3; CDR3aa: CASRLAGEADTQYF; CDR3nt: TGCGCCAGCAGACTAGCGGGGGAGGCAGATACGCAGTATTTT
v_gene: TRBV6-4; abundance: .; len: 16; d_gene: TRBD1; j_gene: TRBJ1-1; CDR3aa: CASSDKGDRAHTEAFF; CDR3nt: TGTGCCAGCAGTGACAAGGGGGACAGGGCTCACACTGAAGCTTTCTTT
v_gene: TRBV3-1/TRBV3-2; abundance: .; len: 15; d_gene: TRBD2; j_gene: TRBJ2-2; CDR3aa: CASSQVAGDPGELFF; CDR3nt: TGTGCCAGCAGCCAAGTAGCGGGGGACCCCGGGGAGCTGTTTTTT
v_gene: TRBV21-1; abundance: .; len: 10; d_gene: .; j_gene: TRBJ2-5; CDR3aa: CASEGRTQYF; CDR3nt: TGTGCCAGCGAGGGCAGGACCCAGTACTTC
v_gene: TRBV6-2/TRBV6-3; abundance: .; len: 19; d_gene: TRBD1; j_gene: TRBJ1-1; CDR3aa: CASSPPLHGYRGPSTEAFF; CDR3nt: TGTGCCAGCAGCCCTCCGCTCCACGGATACAGGGGGCCCAGCACTGAAGCTTTCTTT
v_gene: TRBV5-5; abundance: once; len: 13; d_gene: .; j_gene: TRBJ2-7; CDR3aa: CASSLRSSYEQYF; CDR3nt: TGTGCCAGCAGCTTGCGGAGCTCCTACGAGCAGTACTTC
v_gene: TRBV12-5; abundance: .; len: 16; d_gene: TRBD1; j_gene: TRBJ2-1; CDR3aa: CASGSSPGQGVNEQFF; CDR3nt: TGTGCTAGTGGTTCGTCTCCGGGACAGGGGGTCAATGAGCAGTTCTTC
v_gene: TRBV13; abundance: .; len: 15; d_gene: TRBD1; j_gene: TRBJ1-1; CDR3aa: CASSSLDRGGTEAFF; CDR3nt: TGTGCCAGCAGCTCCCTAGACAGGGGAGGCACTGAAGCTTTCTTT
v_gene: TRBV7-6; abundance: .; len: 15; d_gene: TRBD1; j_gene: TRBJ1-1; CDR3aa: CASSLAPPGGTEAFF; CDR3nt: TGTGCCAGCAGCTTAGCCCCACCAGGGGGGACTGAAGCTTTCTTT
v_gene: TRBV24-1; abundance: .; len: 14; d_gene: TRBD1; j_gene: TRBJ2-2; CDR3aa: CATSETGRPGELFF; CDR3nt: TGTGCCACCAGTGAGACAGGGAGACCCGGGGAGCTGTTTTTT
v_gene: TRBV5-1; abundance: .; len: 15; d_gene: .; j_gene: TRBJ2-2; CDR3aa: CASSLAGADTGELFF; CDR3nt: TGCGCCAGCAGCTTAGCAGGGGCGGACACCGGGGAGCTGTTTTTT
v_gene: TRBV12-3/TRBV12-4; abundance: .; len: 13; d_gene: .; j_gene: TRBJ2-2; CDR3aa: CASRMAGSGELFF; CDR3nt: TGTGCCAGCAGGATGGCAGGGTCCGGGGAGCTGTTTTTT
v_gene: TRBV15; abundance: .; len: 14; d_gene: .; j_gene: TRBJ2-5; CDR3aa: CATSRRLLQETQYF; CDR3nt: TGTGCCACCAGCAGGAGACTTCTCCAAGAGACCCAGTACTTC
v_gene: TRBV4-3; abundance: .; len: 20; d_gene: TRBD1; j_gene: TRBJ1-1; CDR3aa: CASSQEFPGQGIILNTEAFF; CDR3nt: TGCGCCAGCAGCCAAGAATTTCCAGGACAGGGCATAATTCTGAACACTGAAGCTTTCTTT
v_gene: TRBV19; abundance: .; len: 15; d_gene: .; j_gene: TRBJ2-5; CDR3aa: CASKEIDSERETQYF; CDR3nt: TGTGCCAGTAAGGAGATTGATAGCGAAAGAGAGACCCAGTACTTC
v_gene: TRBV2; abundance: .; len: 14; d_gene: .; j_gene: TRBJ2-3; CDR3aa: CASSESRFTDTQYF; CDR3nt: TGTGCCAGCAGTGAATCCAGATTCACAGATACGCAGTATTTT
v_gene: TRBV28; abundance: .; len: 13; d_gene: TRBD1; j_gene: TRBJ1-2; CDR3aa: CASSPTGRKGYTF; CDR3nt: TGTGCCAGCAGTCCGACAGGGCGTAAGGGCTACACCTTC
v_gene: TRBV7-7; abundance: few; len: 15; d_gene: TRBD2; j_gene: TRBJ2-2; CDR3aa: CASSLTSGVAGELFF; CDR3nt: TGTGCCAGCAGCTTGACTAGCGGGGTGGCCGGGGAGCTGTTTTTT
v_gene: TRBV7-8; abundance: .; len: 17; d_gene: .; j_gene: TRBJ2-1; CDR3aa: CASSLEGRGYSYNEQFF; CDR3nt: TGTGCCAGCAGCTTAGAGGGCAGGGGTTATTCATACAATGAGCAGTTCTTC
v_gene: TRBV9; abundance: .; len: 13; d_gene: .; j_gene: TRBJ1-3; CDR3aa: CASSLEGRNTIYF; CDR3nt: TGTGCCAGCAGCCTGGAGGGTAGAAACACCATATATTTT
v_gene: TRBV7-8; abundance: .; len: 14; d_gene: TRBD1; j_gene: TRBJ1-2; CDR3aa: CASSLEVRGHGYTF; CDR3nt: TGTGCCAGCAGCTTAGAAGTGAGGGGGCATGGCTACACCTTC
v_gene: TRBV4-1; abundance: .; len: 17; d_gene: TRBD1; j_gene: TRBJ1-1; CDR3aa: CASSQDGAGGRNTEAFF; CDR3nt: TGCGCCAGCAGCCAAGATGGAGCAGGGGGCAGGAACACTGAAGCTTTCTTT
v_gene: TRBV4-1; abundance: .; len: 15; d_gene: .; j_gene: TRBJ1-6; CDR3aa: CASSQVTGSNSPLHF; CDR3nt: TGCGCCAGCAGCCAGGTTACAGGGAGTAATTCACCCCTCCACTTT
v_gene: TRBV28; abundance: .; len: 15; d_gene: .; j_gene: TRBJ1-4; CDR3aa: CASSSPGMDGEKLFF; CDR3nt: TGTGCCAGCAGTTCCCCAGGGATGGACGGGGAAAAACTGTTTTTT
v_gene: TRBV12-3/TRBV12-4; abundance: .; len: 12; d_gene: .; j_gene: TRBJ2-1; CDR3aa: CASSFRGREQFF; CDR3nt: TGTGCCAGCAGTTTCAGGGGCCGGGAGCAGTTCTTC
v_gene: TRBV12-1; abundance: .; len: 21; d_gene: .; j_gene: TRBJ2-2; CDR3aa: CASSFARGAFFFQPTTGELFF; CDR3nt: .
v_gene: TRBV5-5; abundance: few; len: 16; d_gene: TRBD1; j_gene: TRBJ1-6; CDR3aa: CASSPLGQGTNSPLHF; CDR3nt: TGTGCCAGCAGCCCCCTCGGACAGGGGACTAATTCACCCCTCCACTTT
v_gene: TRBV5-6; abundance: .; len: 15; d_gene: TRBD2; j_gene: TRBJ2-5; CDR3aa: CASRKIAGDGETQYF; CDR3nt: TGTGCCAGCAGGAAGATAGCGGGGGATGGGGAGACCCAGTACTTC
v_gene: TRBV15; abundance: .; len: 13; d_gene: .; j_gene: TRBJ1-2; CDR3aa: CATSRVLVDGYTF; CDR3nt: TGTGCCACCAGCAGAGTCTTAGTGGATGGCTACACCTTC
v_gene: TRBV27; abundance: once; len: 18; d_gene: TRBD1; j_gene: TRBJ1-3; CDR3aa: CASSDGDRKLRSGNTIYF; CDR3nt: TGTGCCAGCAGCGATGGGGACAGAAAGCTACGCTCTGGAAACACCATATATTTT
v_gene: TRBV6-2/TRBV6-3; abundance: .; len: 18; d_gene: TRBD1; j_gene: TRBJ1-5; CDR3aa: CASSYSPTGFFSNQPQHF; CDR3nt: TGTGCCAGCAGTTACTCTCCGACAGGGTTTTTTAGCAATCAGCCCCAGCATTTT
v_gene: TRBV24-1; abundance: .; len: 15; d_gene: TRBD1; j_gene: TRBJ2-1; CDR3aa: CATSDGQGNYNEQFF; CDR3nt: TGTGCCACCAGTGATGGACAGGGGAACTACAATGAGCAGTTCTTC
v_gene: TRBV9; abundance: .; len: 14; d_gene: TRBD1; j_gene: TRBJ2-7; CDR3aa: CASSVGRDRAQQYF; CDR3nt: TGTGCCAGCAGCGTTGGCCGGGACAGGGCGCAGCAGTACTTC
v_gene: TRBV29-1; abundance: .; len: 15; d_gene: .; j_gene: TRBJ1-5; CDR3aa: CSVGEGLERNQPQHF; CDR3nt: TGCAGCGTTGGAGAGGGACTCGAGCGGAATCAGCCCCAGCATTTT
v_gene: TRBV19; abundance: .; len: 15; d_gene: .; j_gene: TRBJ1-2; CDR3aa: CASRDPGRDWWGYTF; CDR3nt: TGTGCCAGTAGGGACCCCGGTCGGGACTGGTGGGGCTACACCTTC
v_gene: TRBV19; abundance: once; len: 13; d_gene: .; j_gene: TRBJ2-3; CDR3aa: CASSPSVQDTQYF; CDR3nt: TGTGCCAGTAGTCCATCGGTGCAAGATACGCAGTATTTT
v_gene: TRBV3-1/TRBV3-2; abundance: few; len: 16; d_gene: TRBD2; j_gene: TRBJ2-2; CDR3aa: CASSLYGGAHTGELFF; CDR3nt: TGTGCCAGCAGCCTCTACGGGGGGGCCCACACCGGGGAGCTGTTTTTT
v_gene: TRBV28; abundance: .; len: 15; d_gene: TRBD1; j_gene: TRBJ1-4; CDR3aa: CASSTQTGGGEKLFF; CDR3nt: TGTGCCAGCAGTACCCAGACAGGGGGGGGTGAAAAACTGTTTTTT
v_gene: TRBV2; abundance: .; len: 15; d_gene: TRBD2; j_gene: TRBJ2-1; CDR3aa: CASSDYGGINNEQFF; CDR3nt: TGTGCCAGCAGTGACTACGGGGGGATTAACAATGAGCAGTTCTTC
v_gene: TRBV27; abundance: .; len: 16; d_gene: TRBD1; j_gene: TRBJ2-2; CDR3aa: CASSPLGQGNTGELFF; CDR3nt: TGTGCCAGCAGTCCCCTGGGACAGGGGAACACCGGGGAGCTGTTTTTT
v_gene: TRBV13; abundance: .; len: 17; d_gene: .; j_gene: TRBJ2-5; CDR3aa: CASSLCRVTDERETQYF; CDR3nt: TGTGCCAGCAGCTTATGTCGGGTGACAGATGAGAGAGAGACCCAGTACTTC
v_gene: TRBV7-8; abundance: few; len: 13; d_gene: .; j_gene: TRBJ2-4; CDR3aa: CASSLGAKNIQYF; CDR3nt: TGTGCCAGCAGCCTGGGCGCCAAAAACATTCAGTACTTC
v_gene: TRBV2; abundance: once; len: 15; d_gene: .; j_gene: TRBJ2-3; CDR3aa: CARDKSGMSTDTQYF; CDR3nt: TGTGCCAGAGATAAGAGCGGCATGAGCACAGATACGCAGTATTTT
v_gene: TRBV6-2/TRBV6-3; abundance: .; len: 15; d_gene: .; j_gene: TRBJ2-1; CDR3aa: CASSYGGQPNNEQFF; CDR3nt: TGTGCCAGCAGTTACGGGGGACAACCGAACAATGAGCAGTTCTTC
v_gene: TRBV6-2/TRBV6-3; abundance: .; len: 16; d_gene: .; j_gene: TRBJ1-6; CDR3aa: CASSYSRPAGASSLHF; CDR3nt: TGTGCCAGCAGTTACTCGAGACCGGCAGGGGCTTCTTCCCTCCACTTT
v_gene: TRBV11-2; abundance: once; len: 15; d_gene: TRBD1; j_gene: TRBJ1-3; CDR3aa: CASSSDRGSGNTIYF; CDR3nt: TGTGCCAGCAGCTCTGACAGGGGCTCTGGAAACACCATATATTTT